The rows below give T cell receptor beta chains drawn from one sample of a study of cytomegalovirus exposure and HLA in healthy donors. Generated by immunoSEQ multiplex PCR, the TCRdb table keeps only in-frame clones and is missing some. The sample holds around 250,000 clones, about nine tenths seen once. The sample taken for sequencing was PBMCs. Every receptor here comes from a girl aged 2-15 years in good health and CMV-seronegative. Both conserved end residues are part of each CDR3. Each record gives: J gene, V gene, clone size, CDR3 protein. Size tells how often a clone was seen (once, few, many) or the class of an expanded clone, and some rows leave it out.

J: TRBJ2-3; V: TRBV19; size: .; CDR3: CASSMAGLLASSSTDTQYF
J: TRBJ1-6; V: TRBV19; size: .; CDR3: CASSIPGQVNNSPLHF
J: TRBJ1-2; V: TRBV6-6; size: .; CDR3: CASSITGDYGYTF
J: TRBJ2-5; V: TRBV15; size: .; CDR3: CATHHLGQGQETQYF
J: TRBJ2-4; V: TRBV30; size: .; CDR3: CAWSVRGGRLAKNIQYF
J: TRBJ1-1; V: TRBV7-9; size: .; CDR3: CSSSFPRTEAFF
J: TRBJ1-3; V: TRBV5-1; size: .; CDR3: CASSLEGTDINSGNTIYF
J: TRBJ2-5; V: TRBV5-1; size: .; CDR3: CASSPTSIGETQYF
J: TRBJ2-3; V: TRBV5-1; size: .; CDR3: CASSGTGVSTDTQYF
J: TRBJ2-2; V: TRBV29-1; size: .; CDR3: CSVPGLAGGPSGELFF
J: TRBJ1-5; V: TRBV18; size: .; CDR3: CASSPPQGRGNQPQHF
J: TRBJ2-3; V: TRBV6-6; size: .; CDR3: CASSSVLTDTQYF
J: TRBJ2-7; V: TRBV19; size: .; CDR3: CASSPRGTESEQYF
J: TRBJ1-6; V: TRBV7-2; size: .; CDR3: CASSHQEVVSPLHF
J: TRBJ2-1; V: TRBV5-1; size: .; CDR3: CASSSGRLGNEQFF
J: TRBJ2-1; V: TRBV6-1; size: .; CDR3: CASSEWGLAAYNEQFF
J: TRBJ2-7; V: TRBV7-8; size: .; CDR3: CASSQTTYEQYF
J: TRBJ1-1; V: TRBV19; size: few; CDR3: CASSIAGETEAFF
J: TRBJ2-7; V: TRBV25-1; size: .; CDR3: CASRARTGYYEQYF
J: TRBJ2-1; V: TRBV2; size: .; CDR3: CASDRFNEQFF
J: TRBJ2-7; V: TRBV29-1; size: .; CDR3: CSARPPSGRAQYF
J: TRBJ1-2; V: TRBV6-5; size: .; CDR3: CASTSPDSRHGYTF
J: TRBJ2-2; V: TRBV5-1; size: few; CDR3: CASSPGLAGVWSGELFF
J: TRBJ2-7; V: TRBV6-5; size: .; CDR3: CATSLGTSSSYEQYF
J: TRBJ2-7; V: TRBV13; size: .; CDR3: CASSDSSSYEQYF
J: TRBJ1-4; V: TRBV6-1; size: .; CDR3: CASSEGTGPTNEKLFF
J: TRBJ1-2; V: TRBV7-9; size: .; CDR3: CASSVQGAPGGYTF
J: TRBJ2-1; V: TRBV1; size: .; CDR3: CTSSSAWTSGGLPYNEQFF
J: TRBJ1-5; V: TRBV5-6; size: .; CDR3: CASSIWTGQPQHF
J: TRBJ1-5; V: TRBV6-1; size: .; CDR3: CASSEGTGGFGRGQPQHF
J: TRBJ1-1; V: TRBV29-1; size: .; CDR3: CSVNRGMNTEAFF
J: TRBJ2-7; V: TRBV2; size: once; CDR3: CASTVQGRATGEQYF
J: TRBJ2-3; V: TRBV5-6; size: .; CDR3: CASSPAAESTDTQYF
J: TRBJ2-7; V: TRBV6-6; size: .; CDR3: CASSYPDREVFYEQYF
J: TRBJ2-1; V: TRBV11-2; size: .; CDR3: CASSLGWAGGIYNEQFF
J: TRBJ1-2; V: TRBV11-2; size: .; CDR3: CASSPRLEANYGYTF
J: TRBJ2-5; V: TRBV7-8; size: .; CDR3: CASSLGQGETQYF
J: TRBJ2-1; V: TRBV7-9; size: .; CDR3: CASSTTDRYYNEQFF
J: TRBJ1-4; V: TRBV5-1; size: .; CDR3: CASSLEPSNEKLFF
J: TRBJ2-3; V: TRBV5-1; size: .; CDR3: CASSLVMGGFKTDTQYF
J: TRBJ1-1; V: TRBV7-9; size: once; CDR3: CASSLKSLGHLNTEAFF
J: TRBJ2-1; V: TRBV7-9; size: .; CDR3: CASSLDLWLAGVSYNEQFF
J: TRBJ2-7; V: TRBV27; size: .; CDR3: CASSLVQGREQYF
J: TRBJ2-3; V: TRBV18; size: .; CDR3: CASSPRPRVLTDTQYF
J: TRBJ1-2; V: TRBV28; size: once; CDR3: CASSIGTGNYGYTF
J: TRBJ2-7; V: TRBV29-1; size: .; CDR3: CSVGSIAGSPYEQYF
J: TRBJ2-3; V: TRBV7-3; size: .; CDR3: CASSLSVSPDTQYF
J: TRBJ1-2; V: TRBV28; size: .; CDR3: CASSLHTRGGYTF
J: TRBJ1-3; V: TRBV7-8; size: .; CDR3: CASSLDLGQGAAGNTIYF
J: TRBJ1-1; V: TRBV7-9; size: .; CDR3: CASSPSRDSNTEAFF